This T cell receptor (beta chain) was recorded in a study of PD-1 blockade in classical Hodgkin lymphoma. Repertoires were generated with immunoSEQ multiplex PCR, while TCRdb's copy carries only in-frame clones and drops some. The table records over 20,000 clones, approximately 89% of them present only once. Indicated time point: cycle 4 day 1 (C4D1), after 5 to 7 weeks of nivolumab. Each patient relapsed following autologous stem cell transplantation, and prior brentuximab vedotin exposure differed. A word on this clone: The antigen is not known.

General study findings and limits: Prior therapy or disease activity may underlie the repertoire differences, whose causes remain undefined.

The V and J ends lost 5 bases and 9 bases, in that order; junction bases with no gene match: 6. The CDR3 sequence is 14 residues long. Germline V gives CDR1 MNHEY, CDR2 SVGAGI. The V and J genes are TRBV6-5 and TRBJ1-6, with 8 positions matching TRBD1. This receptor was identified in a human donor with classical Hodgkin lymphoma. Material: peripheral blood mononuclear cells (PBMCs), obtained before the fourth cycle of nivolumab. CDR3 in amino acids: CASSPGTGGSPLHF. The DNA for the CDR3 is TGTGCCAGCAGTCCAGGGACAGGCGGTTCACCCCTCCACTTT.